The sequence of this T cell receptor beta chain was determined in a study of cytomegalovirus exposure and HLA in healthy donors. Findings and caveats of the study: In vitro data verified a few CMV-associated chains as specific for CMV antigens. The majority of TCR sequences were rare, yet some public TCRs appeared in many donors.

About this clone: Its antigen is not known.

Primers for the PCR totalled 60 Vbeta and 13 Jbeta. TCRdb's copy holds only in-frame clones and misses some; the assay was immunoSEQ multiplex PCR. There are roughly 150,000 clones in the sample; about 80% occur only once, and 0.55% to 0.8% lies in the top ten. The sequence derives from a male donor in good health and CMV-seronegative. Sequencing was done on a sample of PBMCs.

DNA for the CDR3: TGTGCCAGCAGCCCCCAGGGAGGGGAAAAACTGTTTTTT. Amino acids: CASSPQGGEKLFF. The chain joins TRBV5-4 to TRBJ1-4; D possibly corresponds to TRBD1 (5 bases). Germline V gene lookup returns CDR1 SGHNT and CDR2 YYREEE (reference sequence). V was shortened by 4 bases and J by 8 bases, with 12 bases between the two germline ends. This CDR3 contains 13 residues.